One and the same sample provided the 19 T cell receptor beta chains below, sequenced in a study of T-cell reconstitution after alpha-beta-depleted transplantation in children listed by TCRdb under 2016. The library was produced with PCR. The run used an Illumina HiSeq 2500. TCR libraries were prepared with molecular barcoding, using unique molecular identifiers to normalize TCRbeta repertoire quantification. In TCRdb, the public reads were trimmed at Q25 with fastp and aligned with MiXCR, with productive beta chains retained. Rows merge per CDR3 protein into single entries with the most common DNA and genes. This sample has roughly 50,000 distinct CDR3 sequences in its table, and roughly 46% of those were observed once. The leading ten clones occupy around 98% of the sample. What the treatment or condition label conveys for this sample: allogeneic hematopoietic cell transplantation with graft depleted of TCRalphabeta T cells and CD19 B cells.

The sample was PBMCs, mostly from graft donor cells, taken 360 days after TCRalphabeta/CD19-depleted stem cell transplant. These receptors all come from a male patient between 5 and 17 years old who had a stem cell transplant for acute lymphoblastic leukemia, so the T cells may come from the graft donor.

V and J are TRBV10-3 and TRBJ2-2; either TRBD1 or TRBD2 may fit D (5 bases each). Per the germline V gene, CDR1 is ENHRY and CDR2 is SYGVKD. This CDR3 comprises 17 residues. V lost 4 bases, J lost 0 bases, and 15 bases lay in between. This CDR3 reads CAISVQGLGANTGELFF. DNA for the CDR3: TGTGCCATCAGTGTCCAGGGTCTGGGGGCGAACACCGGGGAGCTGTTTTTT.

The CDR3 protein is CASSLIEPGTGELFF. The CDR3 DNA reads TGTGCCAGCAGTTTAATTGAGCCGGGCACCGGGGAGCTGTTTTTT. The chain couples TRBV12-3 or TRBV12-4 to TRBJ2-2; D is unresolved. The CDR3 runs to 15 residues. V was clipped by 2 bases and J by 4 bases, with 11 bases between them.

This clonotype was observed a single time. This sequence joins TRBV7-2 and TRBJ2-7; D perhaps matches TRBD1 (6 bases). The CDR3 covers 15 residues. Germline V lookup: CDR1 SGHTA, CDR2 FQGNSA. Trimming stripped 4 bases from V and 4 bases from J, with 17 bases between. The CDR3: CASSWGHWGSYEQYF. DNA of the CDR3: TGTGCCAGCAGCTGGGGACATTGGGGAAGTTACGAGCAGTACTTC.

CDR3 DNA sequence: TGTGCCAGCAGCCAAATAGGCGGAGGGGGCTCCAATGAGCAGTTCTTC. This translates into CASSQIGGGGSNEQFF. This rearrangement joins TRBV16 to TRBJ2-1; perhaps TRBD1 as D (7 bases). Germline V CDR1 and CDR2: KGHSY, FQNENV. Trimming took 2 bases from V and 6 from J, leaving 17 bases between them. This CDR3 region has 16 residues.

This chain uses TRBV20-1 with TRBJ2-7; D unresolved. This CDR3 has 14 amino acids. The V end lost 1 base, the J end lost 2 bases, and 12 bases lay between the germline ends. Per the germline V gene, CDR1 is DFQATT and CDR2 is SNEGSKA (reference sequence). The CDR3 here is CSARGFADTYEQYF. CDR3 bases: TGCAGTGCTAGAGGTTTCGCGGATACCTACGAGCAGTACTTC.

The CDR3 spells CASTPLRNTDTQYF. CDR3 nucleotides: TGTGCCAGCACCCCGCTTCGAAACACAGATACGCAGTATTTT. This chain links TRBV6-1 with TRBJ2-3; D not resolved. V was clipped by 7 bases and J by 2 bases, with 13 bases between them. The CDR3 covers 14 residues. Germline V gene sequence: CDR1 MNHNS, CDR2 SASEGT.

CDR3 sequence: CASSLPLSSEVYNEQFF. The CDR3 coding sequence is TGTGCCAGCAGCTTACCCTTGTCTAGCGAGGTCTACAATGAGCAGTTCTTC. J is TRBJ2-1 and V is TRBV7-9; D perhaps matches TRBD2 (6 bases). The ends were cut back, 2 bases at V and 3 bases at J, with 17 bases in the middle. The germline gives CDR1 SEHNR, CDR2 FQNEAQ (reference sequence). There are 17 residues in the CDR3.

The V and J genes are TRBV12-3 or TRBV12-4 and TRBJ2-1, with no clear D. The CDR3 loop spans 15 amino acids. V was trimmed by 1 base and J by 1 base, leaving 8 bases between them. CDR3 in amino acids: CASSLDVGSYNEQFF. The CDR3 DNA reads as TGTGCCAGCAGTTTAGACGTAGGGTCCTACAATGAGCAGTTCTTC.

The chain employs TRBV19 and TRBJ1-1; D uncertain. The ends were cut back, 7 bases at V and 8 bases at J, with 14 bases in the middle. The CDR3 length is 12 residues. CDR1 is LNHDA and CDR2 is SQIVND in the germline V gene (reference sequence). The CDR3 loop is CASTYGGGEAFF. The CDR3 bases are TGTGCCAGTACGTATGGAGGTGGAGAAGCTTTCTTT.

The V gene is TRBV5-4, the J gene TRBJ2-1, with 8 bases matching TRBD2. Per the germline V gene, CDR1 is SGHNT and CDR2 is YYREEE (reference sequence). The CDR3 runs to 15 residues. J lost 7 bases, V lost 0 bases, and 6 bases had no gene match. CDR3 bases: TGTGCCAGCAGCTTGGACCCGGGAGGGCCAAATGAGCAGTTCTTC. It translates to CASSLDPGGPNEQFF.

The chain has TRBV3-1 and TRBJ2-3, with a weak D call TRBD2 (7 bases). The CDR3 consists of 17 residues. Between the trimmed V and J ends, which lost 0 bases and 2 bases, there was a span of 15 bases. Germline loops: CDR1 LGHDT, CDR2 YNNKEL (reference sequence). The chain's CDR3 is CASSQDLGEGDTDTQYF. The CDR3 nucleotides are TGTGCCAGCAGCCAAGATCTTGGGGAGGGGGACACAGATACGCAGTATTTT.

The chain links TRBV28 to TRBJ1-5; the match to TRBD1 covers 11 bases. The germline V gene encodes CDR1 MDHEN and CDR2 SYDVKM. With 5 bases clipped from V and 6 bases from J, the junction kept 6 bases outside the gene matches. The CDR3 length is 15 residues. The CDR3 sequence is CASSPGTGGSQPQHF. The CDR3 region has the DNA TGTGCCAGCAGTCCCGGGACAGGGGGTAGTCAGCCCCAGCATTTT.

This chain links TRBV7-8 with TRBJ1-5; D remains unclear. The CDR3 totals 15 residues. Germline V gene data show CDR1 as SGHVS and CDR2 as FQNEAQ. The V and J ends lost 2 bases and 4 bases respectively, with 12 bases between them. CDR3 sequence: CASSLFPGQNQPQHF. CDR3 nucleotide sequence: TGTGCCAGCAGCTTATTCCCCGGGCAAAATCAGCCCCAGCATTTT.

This clonotype was detected only a few times. The V call is TRBV9, the J call TRBJ2-5, with D tentatively TRBD1 (6 bases). The V end was cut by 0 bases, the J end by 5 bases, with 17 bases between. Germline V lookup: CDR1 SGDLS, CDR2 YYNGEE. This CDR3 is 16 amino acids long. The CDR3 loop reads CASSVEGRTGSETQYF. In DNA, the CDR3 is TGTGCCAGCAGCGTAGAAGGGAGAACAGGGTCCGAGACCCAGTACTTC.

V gene TRBV7-9 combines with J gene TRBJ1-1, with a possible D match to TRBD1 (5 bases). V was clipped by 2 bases and J by 4 bases, with 11 bases between them. CDR1 is SEHNR and CDR2 is FQNEAQ in the germline V gene (reference sequence). This CDR3 has 14 residues. This chain's CDR3 is CASSLWGRVTEAFF. The CDR3 bases are TGTGCCAGCAGCTTATGGGGCAGGGTCACTGAAGCTTTCTTT.

This chain connects TRBV14 to TRBJ2-1; TRBD2 aligns across 10 bases. In germline, CDR1 is SGHDN, CDR2 FVKESK. The V gene end was trimmed by 5 bases and the J gene end by 4 bases; junction bases not matched to a gene: 14. The CDR3 loop spans 18 amino acids. CDR3 sequence (DNA): TGTGCCAGCAGCTACAACCCCATACTAGCGGGATCGTACAATGAGCAGTTCTTC. Translation: CASSYNPILAGSYNEQFF.

The J gene is TRBJ1-2, the V gene TRBV5-1; D might be TRBD1 (6 bases). The CDR3 runs to 16 residues. Germline V gene sequence: CDR1 SGHRS, CDR2 YFSETQ. Trimming pared 3 bases from V and 5 bases from J, leaving 20 bases between. CDR3 sequence: CASSYDLSRGGYGYTF. In DNA, the CDR3 is TGCGCCAGCAGCTATGACCTCTCCAGGGGAGGATATGGCTACACCTTC. The variable domain in full, completed from reference TRBV5-1 and TRBJ1-2, reads KAGVTQTPRYLIKTRGQQVTLSCSPISGHRSVSWYQQTPGQGLQFLFEYFSETQRNKGNFPGRFSGRQFSNSRSEMNVSTLELGDSALYLCASSYDLSRGGYGYTFGSGTRLTVV.

The chain couples TRBV12-3 or TRBV12-4 to TRBJ2-2; 8 bases are shared with TRBD2. V was pared by 2 bases and J by 6 bases, with 5 bases of the junction left unmatched. The CDR3 extends over 15 amino acids. In DNA form, the CDR3 reads TGTGCCAGCAGTTTATTAGCGGGGACCGCCGGGGAGCTGTTTTTT. Protein: CASSLLAGTAGELFF.

In this sample, this clonotype turned up many times. The chain combines TRBV6-2 or TRBV6-3 with TRBJ2-2; no reliable D call. This CDR3 region has 15 residues. CDR1 MNHEY and CDR2 SVGEGT come from the germline V gene. Trimming pared 1 base from V and 3 bases from J, leaving 9 bases between. CDR3 residues: CASSYLAIHTGELFF. The CDR3 DNA reads TGTGCCAGCAGTTACTTGGCCATACACACCGGGGAGCTGTTTTTT.